The present T cell receptor (beta chain) was sequenced within a study of graft-versus-host responses after intestinal transplantation. Overall study: Tacrolimus and steroids were given for about 3 years to all recipients after anti-thymocyte globulin induction. General observations from the study: Early declines in HvG clones that occurred post-transplant were associated with peak circulating GvH clone levels. Allografts of patients with graft-donor T cell macrochimerism showed high graft-versus-host to host-versus-graft clone ratios. Investigators detected GvH clones in recipient marrow, with some emerging earlier in ileum or blood.

Germline V gene data show CDR1 as MGHRA and CDR2 as YSYEKL. Trimming at V came to 3 bases and at J to 4 bases, leaving 14 bases not matched to a gene. The CDR3 totals 18 residues. Worth noting for this clone: The antigen is not known.

TCRdb's copy holds only in-frame clones and misses some; the assay was immunoSEQ multiplex PCR. The top ten clones hold under 6.5% of a sample with tens of thousands of clones, 90% to 95% of them seen once. This TCR came from a human donor who received an intestinal transplant. Sequencing used unstimulated CD8+ T cells sorted from spleen or lymph node cells, obtained before intestinal transplant. V is TRBV4-1 and J is TRBJ2-7; 11 bases align to TRBD2. Here the CDR3 DNA reads TGCGCCAGCAGCCAGGGTCCCCCGCCGACTAGCGGGATATACGAGCAGTACTTC. Translated: CASSQGPPPTSGIYEQYF.